A selection of T cell receptor beta chains follows, all from one sample in a study of regulatory dendritic cells for organ transplantation. Measured with immunoSEQ multiplex PCR; TCRdb has only the in-frame clones, and not every one. The sample comprises 20,000 to 25,000 clones, 74% of which are singletons, and roughly 0.9% rests with the top ten. Sequenced sample: memory CD4+ T cells from blood. The receptor set was obtained from a human donor in good health. CDR3s leave out the opening cysteine and the closing phenylalanine or tryptophan. Clone size appears in some rows only: once, few, many, or a class for an expanded clone.

J gene: TRBJ2-1
V gene: TRBV5-7
clone size: .
CDR3 protein: ASSLYFGGGNEQF

J gene: TRBJ2-6
V gene: TRBV5-1
clone size: .
CDR3 protein: ASSHGTTQAGANVLT

J gene: TRBJ2-2
V gene: TRBV10-2
clone size: .
CDR3 protein: ASSESGGTNTGELF

J gene: TRBJ2-1
V gene: TRBV4-2
clone size: .
CDR3 protein: ASSQDILAGGYNEQF

J gene: TRBJ2-1
V gene: TRBV7-8
clone size: .
CDR3 protein: ASSLARTSHYNEQF

J gene: TRBJ1-4
V gene: TRBV7-8
clone size: .
CDR3 protein: ASSPRTGDPKEKLF

J gene: TRBJ2-2
V gene: TRBV5-1
clone size: .
CDR3 protein: ASSLDTPNTGELF

J gene: TRBJ2-5
V gene: TRBV4-2
clone size: .
CDR3 protein: ASSQPGQGQETQY

J gene: TRBJ1-1
V gene: TRBV7-2
clone size: .
CDR3 protein: ASSFLSAEAF

J gene: TRBJ2-1
V gene: TRBV10-3
clone size: .
CDR3 protein: AISASGGAGGEQF

J gene: TRBJ2-7
V gene: TRBV7-7
clone size: few
CDR3 protein: ASSSEGSYEQY

J gene: TRBJ1-1
V gene: TRBV4-1
clone size: .
CDR3 protein: ASSQVAIGEAF

J gene: TRBJ2-6
V gene: TRBV29-1
clone size: .
CDR3 protein: SVVSGTGANVLT

J gene: TRBJ1-1
V gene: TRBV19
clone size: .
CDR3 protein: ASRGQGLSEAF

J gene: TRBJ1-5
V gene: TRBV28
clone size: .
CDR3 protein: ASSLPGLGTLNQPQH

J gene: TRBJ2-5
V gene: TRBV9
clone size: .
CDR3 protein: ASSGGLAEETQY

J gene: TRBJ2-2
V gene: TRBV10-3
clone size: .
CDR3 protein: AIRTGGGNTGELF

J gene: TRBJ2-1
V gene: TRBV4-2
clone size: .
CDR3 protein: ASSPLVSGGNEQF

J gene: TRBJ2-7
V gene: TRBV6-5
clone size: .
CDR3 protein: ASSTGALQQY

J gene: TRBJ2-3
V gene: TRBV4-1
clone size: .
CDR3 protein: ASSQERIAGGASSTDTQY

J gene: TRBJ1-2
V gene: TRBV5-4
clone size: few
CDR3 protein: ASSPGQDQGYT

J gene: TRBJ1-2
V gene: TRBV28
clone size: .
CDR3 protein: ASSFQGANYGYT

J gene: TRBJ2-7
V gene: TRBV11-3
clone size: .
CDR3 protein: ASSLDGGLEQY

J gene: TRBJ2-5
V gene: TRBV5-1
clone size: .
CDR3 protein: ASSLGTGGGETQY

J gene: TRBJ2-1
V gene: TRBV19
clone size: .
CDR3 protein: ASSRRRGGNNEQF

J gene: TRBJ1-1
V gene: TRBV7-3
clone size: few
CDR3 protein: ASSQSGRMNTEAF

J gene: TRBJ1-2
V gene: TRBV5-1
clone size: .
CDR3 protein: ASSLIAGEGYT

J gene: TRBJ2-5
V gene: TRBV7-7
clone size: .
CDR3 protein: ASSSGLAGSETQY

J gene: TRBJ1-1
V gene: TRBV2
clone size: .
CDR3 protein: ASRLGLNTEAF

J gene: TRBJ2-1
V gene: TRBV11-3
clone size: .
CDR3 protein: ASSRGGSSSYNEQF

J gene: TRBJ1-2
V gene: TRBV2
clone size: .
CDR3 protein: ASSETNSRLNYGYT

J gene: TRBJ1-4
V gene: TRBV9
clone size: .
CDR3 protein: ASSGRGGVNEKLF

J gene: TRBJ1-5
V gene: TRBV5-5
clone size: .
CDR3 protein: ARSRQLYSNQPQH

J gene: TRBJ2-1
V gene: TRBV2
clone size: .
CDR3 protein: ASSETEQGGNEQF

J gene: TRBJ2-7
V gene: TRBV7-2
clone size: .
CDR3 protein: ASSAGLAGGSYEQY

J gene: TRBJ1-1
V gene: TRBV19
clone size: .
CDR3 protein: ASNRAGGWTEAF

J gene: TRBJ2-5
V gene: TRBV18
clone size: .
CDR3 protein: ASSPNQETQY

J gene: TRBJ1-1
V gene: TRBV11-2
clone size: few
CDR3 protein: ASSSMGATEAF

J gene: TRBJ1-1
V gene: TRBV7-9
clone size: .
CDR3 protein: ASTTRRGVNTEAF

J gene: TRBJ1-4
V gene: TRBV4-1
clone size: .
CDR3 protein: ASSQRRGQGVVATNEKLF